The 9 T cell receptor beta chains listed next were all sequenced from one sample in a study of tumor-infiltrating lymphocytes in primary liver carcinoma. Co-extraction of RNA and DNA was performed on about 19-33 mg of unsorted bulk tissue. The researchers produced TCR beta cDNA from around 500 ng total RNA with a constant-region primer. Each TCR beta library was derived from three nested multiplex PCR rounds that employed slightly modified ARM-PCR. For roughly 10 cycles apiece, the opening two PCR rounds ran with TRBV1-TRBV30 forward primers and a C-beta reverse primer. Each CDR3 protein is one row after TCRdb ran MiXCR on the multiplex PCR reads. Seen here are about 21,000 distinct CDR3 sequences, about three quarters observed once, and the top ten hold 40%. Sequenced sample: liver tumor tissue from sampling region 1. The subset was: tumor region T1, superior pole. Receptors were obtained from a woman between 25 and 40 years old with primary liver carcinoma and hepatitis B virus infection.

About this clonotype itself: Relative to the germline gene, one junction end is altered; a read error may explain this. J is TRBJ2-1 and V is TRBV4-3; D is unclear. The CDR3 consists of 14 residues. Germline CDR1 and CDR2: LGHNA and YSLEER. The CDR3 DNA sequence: TGTGCCAGCAACCAAGATTTGGTGTTTGGAGAGCAGTTCTTC. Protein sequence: CASNQDLVFGEQFF.

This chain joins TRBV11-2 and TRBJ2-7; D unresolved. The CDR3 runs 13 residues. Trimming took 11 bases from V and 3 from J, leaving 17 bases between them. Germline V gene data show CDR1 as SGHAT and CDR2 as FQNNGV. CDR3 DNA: TGTGCCTGCAAGATTGAAGGGAACTACGAGCAGTACTTC. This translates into CACKIEGNYEQYF.

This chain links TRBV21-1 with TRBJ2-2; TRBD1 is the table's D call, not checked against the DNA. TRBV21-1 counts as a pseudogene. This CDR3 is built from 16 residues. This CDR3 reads CASGKKDRARTGELFF. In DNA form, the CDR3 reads TGTGCTAGCGGCAAGAAGGACAGGGCCCGCACCGGGGAGCTGTTTTTT.

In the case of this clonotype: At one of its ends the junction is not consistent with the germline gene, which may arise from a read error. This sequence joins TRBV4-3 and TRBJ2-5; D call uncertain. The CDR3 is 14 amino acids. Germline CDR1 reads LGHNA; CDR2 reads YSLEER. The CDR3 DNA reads TGCACCAGCAGCCCGACAAGGAGTCAAGAGACCCAGTACTTC. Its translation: CTSSPTRSQETQYF.

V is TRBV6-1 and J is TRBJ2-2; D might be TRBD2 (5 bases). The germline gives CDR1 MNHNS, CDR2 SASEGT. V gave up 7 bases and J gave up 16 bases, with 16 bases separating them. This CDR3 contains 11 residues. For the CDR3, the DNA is TGTGCCAGCAATGCTGTCGGGAAGCCGTTTTTT. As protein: CASNAVGKPFF.

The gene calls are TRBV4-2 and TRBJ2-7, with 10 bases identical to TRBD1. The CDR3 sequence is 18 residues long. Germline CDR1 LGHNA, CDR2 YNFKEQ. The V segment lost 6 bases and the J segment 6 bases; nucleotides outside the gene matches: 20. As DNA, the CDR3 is TGTGCCAGCAGTCAGGAACACCTAGGACAGGGGGGATCACGCGAGCAGTACTTC. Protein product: CASSQEHLGQGGSREQYF.

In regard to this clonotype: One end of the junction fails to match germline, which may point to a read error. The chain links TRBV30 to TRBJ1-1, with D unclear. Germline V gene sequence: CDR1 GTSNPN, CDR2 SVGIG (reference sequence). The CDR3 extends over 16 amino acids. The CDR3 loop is CAWSVGCRLPNSEAFF. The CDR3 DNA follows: TGTGCCTGGAGTGTAGGTTGCAGGCTTCCGAACAGTGAAGCTTTCTTC.

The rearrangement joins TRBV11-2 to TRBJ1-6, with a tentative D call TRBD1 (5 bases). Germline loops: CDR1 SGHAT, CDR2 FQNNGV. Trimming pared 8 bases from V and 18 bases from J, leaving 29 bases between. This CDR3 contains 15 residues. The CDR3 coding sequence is TGTGCCAGCCCCATCACCAAGGGGACTAATTCACTCCCCCACTTT. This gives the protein CASPITKGTNSLPHF.

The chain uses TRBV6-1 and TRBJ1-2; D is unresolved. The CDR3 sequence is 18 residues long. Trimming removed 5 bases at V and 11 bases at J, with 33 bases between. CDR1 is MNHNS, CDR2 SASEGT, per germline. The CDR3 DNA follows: TGTGCCAGCAGTAAACGGTTCCTGGTCCTTAGATCTAACAACGGTTACACCTTC. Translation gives CASSKRFLVLRSNNGYTF.